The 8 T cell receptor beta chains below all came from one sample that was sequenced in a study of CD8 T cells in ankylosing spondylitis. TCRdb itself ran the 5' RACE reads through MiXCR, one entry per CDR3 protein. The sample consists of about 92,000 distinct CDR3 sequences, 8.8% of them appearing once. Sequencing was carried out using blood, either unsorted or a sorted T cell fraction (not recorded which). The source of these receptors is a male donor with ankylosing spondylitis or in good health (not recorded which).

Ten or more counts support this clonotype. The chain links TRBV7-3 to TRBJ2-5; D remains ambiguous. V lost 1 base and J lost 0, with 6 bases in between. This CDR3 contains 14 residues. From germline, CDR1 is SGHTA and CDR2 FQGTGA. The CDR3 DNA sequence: TGTGCCAGCAGCTTAAGTACAGACCAAGAGACCCAGTACTTC. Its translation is CASSLSTDQETQYF.

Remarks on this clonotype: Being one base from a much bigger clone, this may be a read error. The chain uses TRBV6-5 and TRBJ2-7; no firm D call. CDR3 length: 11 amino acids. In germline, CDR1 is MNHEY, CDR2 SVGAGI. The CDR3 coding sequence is TGTGCCGGCAGTTACTCCCACGAGCAGTACTTC. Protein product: CAGSYSHEQYF.

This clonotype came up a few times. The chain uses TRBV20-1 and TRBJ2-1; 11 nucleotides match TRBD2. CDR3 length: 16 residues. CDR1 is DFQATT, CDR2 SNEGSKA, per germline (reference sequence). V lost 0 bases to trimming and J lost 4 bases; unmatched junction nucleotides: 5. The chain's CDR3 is CSAREEGLAAYNEQFF. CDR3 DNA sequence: TGCAGTGCTAGAGAGGAGGGACTAGCGGCATACAATGAGCAGTTCTTC.

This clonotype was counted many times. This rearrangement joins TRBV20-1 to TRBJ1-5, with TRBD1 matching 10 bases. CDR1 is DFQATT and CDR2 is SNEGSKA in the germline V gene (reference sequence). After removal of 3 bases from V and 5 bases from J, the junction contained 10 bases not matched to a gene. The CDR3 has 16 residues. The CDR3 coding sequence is TGCAGTGCTAGTGTTAGACAGGGGGCCATCCATCAGCCCCAGCATTTT. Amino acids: CSASVRQGAIHQPQHF.

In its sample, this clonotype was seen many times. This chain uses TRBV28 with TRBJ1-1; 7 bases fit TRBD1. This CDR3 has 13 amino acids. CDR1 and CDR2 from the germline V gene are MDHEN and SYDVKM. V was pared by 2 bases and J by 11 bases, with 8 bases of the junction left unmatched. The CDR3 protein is CASSLTDRDYAFF. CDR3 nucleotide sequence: TGTGCCAGCAGTTTAACTGACAGGGATTACGCTTTCTTT. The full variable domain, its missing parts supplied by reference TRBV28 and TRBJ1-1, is DVKVTQSSRYLVKRTGEKVFLECVQDMDHENMFWYRQDPGLGLRLIYFSYDVKMKEKGDIPEGYSVSREKKERFSLILESASTNQTSMYLCASSLTDRDYAFFGQGTRLTVV.

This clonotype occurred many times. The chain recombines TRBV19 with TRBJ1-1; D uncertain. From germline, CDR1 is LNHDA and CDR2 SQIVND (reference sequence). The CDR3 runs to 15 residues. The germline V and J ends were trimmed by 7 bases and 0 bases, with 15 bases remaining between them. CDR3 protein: CASTGQYGMNTEAFF. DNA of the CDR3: TGTGCCAGTACTGGTCAGTACGGTATGAACACTGAAGCTTTCTTT.

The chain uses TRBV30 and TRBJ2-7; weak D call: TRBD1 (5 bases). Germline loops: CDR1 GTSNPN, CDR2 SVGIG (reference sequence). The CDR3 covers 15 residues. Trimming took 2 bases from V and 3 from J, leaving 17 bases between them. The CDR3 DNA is TGTGCCTGGAGTCCGGACACTTATCGGTACTACGAGCAGTACTTC. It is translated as CAWSPDTYRYYEQYF.

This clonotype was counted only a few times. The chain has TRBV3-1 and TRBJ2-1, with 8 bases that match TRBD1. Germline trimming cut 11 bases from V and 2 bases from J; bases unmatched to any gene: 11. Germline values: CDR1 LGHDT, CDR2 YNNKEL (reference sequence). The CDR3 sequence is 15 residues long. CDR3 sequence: CASWEPGQAYNEQFF. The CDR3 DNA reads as TGTGCCTCCTGGGAGCCGGGACAGGCCTACAATGAGCAGTTCTTC.